This T cell receptor beta chain was captured by sequencing in a study of blood T cell repertoires in COVID-19. Study context: Samples came from the United States, Italy and Spain, spanning acute and convalescent COVID-19.

The CDR3 totals 15 residues. J was trimmed by 0 bases and V by 2 bases; bases with no gene match: 1. The germline V gene encodes CDR1 MDHEN and CDR2 SYDVKM. Using immunoSEQ multiplex PCR, the repertoire was profiled, and TCRdb retains in-frame clones only, with some absent. The repertoire holds fewer than 150,000 clones, with about 86% as singletons. This clonotype originated in a man between 70 and 80 years old who had recovered from COVID-19. The genes are TRBV28 and TRBJ1-1; 9 nucleotides align to TRBD1. The specimen sequenced was peripheral blood. The CDR3 spells CASSLGTGMNTEAFF. CDR3 bases: TGTGCCAGCAGTTTAGGGACAGGGATGAACACTGAAGCTTTCTTT. Full variable domain (missing parts from reference TRBV28 and TRBJ1-1): DVKVTQSSRYLVKRTGEKVFLECVQDMDHENMFWYRQDPGLGLRLIYFSYDVKMKEKGDIPEGYSVSREKKERFSLILESASTNQTSMYLCASSLGTGMNTEAFFGQGTRLTVV.